A single sample gave rise to the 29 T cell receptor beta chains below, sequenced in a study of Graves' ophthalmopathy and Graves' hyperthyroidism. RNA transcripts yielded amplified TCR beta CDR3 regions. A first-round RT-PCR used HTBI primers, followed by a second-round multiplex PCR. Each CDR3 protein gets one entry after TCRdb re-called the multiplex PCR reads with MiXCR. This sample yields 300,000 or so distinct CDR3 sequences, of which roughly a sixth are seen a single time; approximately 13% belongs to the top ten. The source material was peripheral blood. These receptors all come from an adult man with Graves' ophthalmopathy.

The chain couples TRBV7-2 to TRBJ2-7; 8 bases are a match to TRBD2. In germline, CDR1 is SGHTA, CDR2 FQGNSA. V shed 4 bases, J shed 4 bases, and the junction held 9 bases outside the gene matches. CDR3 length equals 15 residues. CDR3 sequence reads: CASSSQAGAIYEQYF. DNA for the CDR3: TGTGCCAGCAGCTCCCAAGCGGGAGCGATTTACGAGCAGTACTTC. The variable domain in full, with the rest retrieved from reference TRBV7-2 and TRBJ2-7, is GAGVSQSPSNKVTEKGKDVELRCDPISGHTALYWYRQSLGQGLEFLIYFQGNSAPDKSGLPSDRFSAERTGGSVSTLTIQRTQQEDSAVYLCASSSQAGAIYEQYFGPGTRLTVT.

This clonotype has only a few counts. The chain joins TRBV20-1 to TRBJ2-1, with TRBD2 identical over 9 bases. Germline trimming cut 0 bases from V and 9 bases from J; bases unmatched to any gene: 12. CDR3 length: 16 amino acids. Germline CDR1 and CDR2: DFQATT and SNEGSKA (reference sequence). The CDR3 here is CSARDSESSGRTEQFF. Written as DNA, the CDR3 is TGCAGTGCTAGAGATTCCGAAAGTAGCGGGAGAACTGAGCAGTTCTTC.

This clonotype was counted at least ten times. V and J are TRBV4-1 and TRBJ1-6; D ambiguous. The germline CDR1 and CDR2 sequences are MGHRA and YSYEKL. The V gene lost 0 bases and the J gene lost 13 bases, with 13 bases spanning the gap. The CDR3 contains 14 residues. The CDR3 loop is CASSQDGSVVPLHF. The CDR3 DNA follows: TGCGCCAGCAGCCAAGATGGGTCGGTGGTTCCCCTCCACTTT.

There are many counts of this clonotype. The chain employs TRBV7-9 and TRBJ1-2, with 10 positions matching TRBD1. Germline-derived CDR1 and CDR2 are SEHNR and FQNEAQ (reference sequence). J lost 4 bases, V lost 5 bases, and 4 bases had no gene match. The CDR3 covers 14 residues. The CDR3 reads CASSQGQGGYGYTF. CDR3 sequence (DNA): TGTGCCAGCAGCCAAGGACAGGGGGGCTATGGCTACACCTTC.

The chain has TRBV12-3 or TRBV12-4 and TRBJ2-2; D remains unclear. The CDR3 has 13 residues. Trimming pared 6 bases from V and 6 bases from J, leaving 11 bases between. The CDR3 protein is CASRLRSPGELFF. CDR3 coding DNA: TGTGCCAGCAGGTTGAGGTCCCCCGGGGAGCTGTTTTTT.

In this sample, this clonotype turned up many times. The chain joins TRBV19 to TRBJ1-2; D perhaps matches TRBD1 (6 bases). The V end was cut by 5 bases, the J end by 2 bases, with 12 bases between. The CDR3 contains 14 residues. CDR1 is LNHDA, CDR2 SQIVND, per germline (reference sequence). DNA for the CDR3: TGTGCCAGTAGTTCCGGGACACAAAACTATGGCTACACCTTC. It translates to CASSSGTQNYGYTF.

At least ten counts were recorded for this clonotype. The V gene is TRBV27, the J gene TRBJ2-2; tentative D call: TRBD2 (5 bases). V lost 3 bases and J 5 bases, leaving 10 bases between the germline ends. The V gene's germline CDR1 is MNHEY and CDR2 SMNVEV (reference sequence). The CDR3 is 14 amino acids. As DNA, the CDR3 is TGTGCCAGCAGTTTCCGGGATTCTACCGGGGAGCTGTTTTTT. Amino acid sequence: CASSFRDSTGELFF.

This clonotype was detected only once. The chain uses TRBV20-1 and TRBJ1-1; D perhaps matches TRBD1 (5 bases). CDR1 is DFQATT and CDR2 is SNEGSKA in the germline V gene (reference sequence). V was pared by 7 bases and J by 5 bases, with 14 bases between. The CDR3 totals 12 residues. CDR3 nucleotide sequence: TGCAGTGGCCAGGGCGTGTCTACTGAAGCTTTCTTT. As protein: CSGQGVSTEAFF.

This clonotype appeared many times. The chain is built from TRBV7-2 and TRBJ2-5; perhaps TRBD2 as D (6 bases). Germline values: CDR1 SGHTA, CDR2 FQGNSA. The CDR3 length is 15 residues. V lost 4 bases to trimming and J lost 0 bases, with 12 bases between them. Here the CDR3 reads CASSSFRDYQETQYF. CDR3 coding DNA: TGTGCCAGCAGCTCATTCCGGGACTACCAAGAGACCCAGTACTTC.

Ten or more counts support this clonotype. The V gene is TRBV7-2, the J gene TRBJ2-7, with 9 bases that match TRBD1. The CDR3 consists of 14 residues. V dropped 5 bases and J dropped 4; count of bases not matched to a gene: 6. CDR1 is SGHTA, CDR2 FQGNSA, per germline. The CDR3 nucleotides are TGTGCCAGCAGCCAGGGACAGGGAGGGTACGAGCAGTACTTC. Protein: CASSQGQGGYEQYF. The full variable domain, with the rest looked up from reference TRBV7-2 and TRBJ2-7, is GAGVSQSPSNKVTEKGKDVELRCDPISGHTALYWYRQSLGQGLEFLIYFQGNSAPDKSGLPSDRFSAERTGGSVSTLTIQRTQQEDSAVYLCASSQGQGGYEQYFGPGTRLTVT.

This clonotype came up many times. V usage is TRBV5-1 and J usage is TRBJ2-7, with D tentatively TRBD2 (5 bases). Deletions cut 4 bases from V and 0 bases from J, with 11 bases between. The germline CDR1 and CDR2 sequences are SGHRS and YFSETQ. CDR3 length: 14 amino acids. The CDR3, as DNA: TGCGCCAGCAGCCGCGGACTCGACTCCTACGAGCAGTACTTC. Protein: CASSRGLDSYEQYF.

This clonotype was seen repeatedly, ten times or more. The CDR3 loop is CASSQGGGAGTPLHF. The CDR3 bases are TGTGCCAGCAGCCAAGGGGGGGGCGCCGGAACACCCCTCCACTTT. V is TRBV3-1 and J is TRBJ1-6, with D maybe TRBD1 (6 bases). Between the trimmed V and J ends, which lost 1 base and 11 bases, there was a span of 15 bases. The CDR3 sequence is 15 residues long. The germline V gene encodes CDR1 LGHDT and CDR2 YNNKEL (reference sequence).

This clonotype was counted ten times or more. J is TRBJ1-1 and V is TRBV9, with unresolved D. There are 16 residues in the CDR3. CDR1 SGDLS and CDR2 YYNGEE come from the germline V gene. Trimming left V 0 bases short and J 0 bases short, with 12 bases between. The CDR3 DNA is TGTGCCAGCAGCGTAGGGGTTGGGATCATGAACACTGAAGCTTTCTTT. The encoded protein is CASSVGVGIMNTEAFF.

This clonotype appeared many times. The gene calls are TRBV5-5 and TRBJ2-7; a weak D match, TRBD2 (6 bases). The CDR3 consists of 14 residues. The germline V gene has CDR1 SGHKS and CDR2 YYEKEE (reference sequence). The ends were cut back, 3 bases at V and 5 bases at J, with 15 bases in the middle. CDR3 sequence: CASSSWSEGNEQYF. In nucleotides, the CDR3 is TGTGCCAGCAGCTCCTGGTCGGAGGGTAACGAGCAGTACTTC.

This clonotype was counted ten times or more. Here the CDR3 DNA reads TGTGCCAGCACCACCCGGAGAGGGAGAATTGATCAGCCCCAGCATTTT. It codes for CASTTRRGRIDQPQHF. The J gene is TRBJ1-5, the V gene TRBV2; no definite D call. Germline CDR1 reads SNHLY; CDR2 reads FYNNEI. Trimming pared 7 bases from V and 5 bases from J, leaving 21 bases between. This CDR3 is built from 16 residues.

This clonotype was recorded many times. The chain couples TRBV27 to TRBJ2-7; tentatively, D is TRBD1 (5 bases). The CDR3 is 13 residues long. The V end was cut by 2 bases, the J end by 4 bases, with 9 bases between. Germline assignment: CDR1 MNHEY and CDR2 SMNVEV (reference sequence). This CDR3 is CASSLKGVYEQYF. CDR3 DNA sequence: TGTGCCAGCAGTTTAAAAGGGGTTTACGAGCAGTACTTC.

This clonotype was seen many times. This chain connects TRBV29-1 to TRBJ2-7; TRBD1 matches 8 bases. CDR1 is SQVTM, CDR2 ANQGSEA, per germline. V shed 3 bases and J 7 bases; nucleotides not matched to a gene: 8. CDR3 length: 13 amino acids. The CDR3 region has the DNA TGCAGCGTTGAGGGCAGGGGGCATGGGGAGCAGTACTTC. Translation: CSVEGRGHGEQYF.

This clonotype was counted ten times or more. This sequence joins TRBV6-5 and TRBJ2-3; maybe TRBD2 (6 bases). CDR3 length equals 15 residues. Germline-derived CDR1 and CDR2 are MNHEY and SVGAGI. V was cut by 0 bases and J by 3 bases, with 10 bases left in between. Written as DNA, the CDR3 is TGTGCCAGCAGTTACTCGGGACTCCAGACAGATACGCAGTATTTT. It encodes CASSYSGLQTDTQYF.

The rearrangement uses TRBV14 and TRBJ1-1, with D possibly being TRBD1 (6 bases). Per the germline V gene, CDR1 is SGHDN and CDR2 is FVKESK. CDR3 length equals 15 residues. The V end was cut by 5 bases, the J end by 3 bases, with 16 bases between. This CDR3 reads CASSGPGGEYTEAFF. The CDR3 DNA sequence: TGTGCCAGCAGCGGACCGGGGGGCGAGTACACTGAAGCTTTCTTT.

As concerns this clonotype: Germline and junction disagree at one end, which may indicate a read error. The V call is TRBV10-3, the J call TRBJ1-5, with D possibly TRBD1 on 6 matching bases. Germline assignment: CDR1 ENHRY and CDR2 SYGVKD. The CDR3 contains 12 residues. CDR3 in amino acids: CATKTGDQPQPF. In nucleotides, the CDR3 is TGTGCCACCAAGACAGGCGATCAGCCCCAGCCTTTT.

This clonotype was counted many times. The rearrangement links TRBV6-5 to TRBJ2-7, with a possible D match to TRBD1 (5 bases). This CDR3 comprises 13 residues. The germline V and J ends were trimmed by 6 bases and 2 bases, with 11 bases remaining between them. The germline V gene has CDR1 MNHEY and CDR2 SVGAGI. In DNA form, the CDR3 reads TGTGCCAGCAGCTACGAACAGGCCTACGAGCAGTACTTC. Translating gives CASSYEQAYEQYF.

This clonotype was counted at least ten times. The CDR3 loop reads CASIQGGEATEAFF. The CDR3 DNA reads as TGTGCCAGCATACAGGGGGGCGAGGCCACTGAAGCTTTCTTT. The gene calls are TRBV28 and TRBJ1-1; TRBD1 matches at 8 bases. CDR3 size: 14 residues. Trimming at V came to 7 bases and at J to 4 bases, leaving 8 bases not matched to a gene. Germline CDR1 reads MDHEN; CDR2 reads SYDVKM.

This clonotype was seen many times. The rearrangement links TRBV7-2 to TRBJ1-6; 7 bases map to TRBD1. The V gene end was trimmed by 5 bases and the J gene end by 0 bases; junction bases not matched to a gene: 7. Germline V gene sequence: CDR1 SGHTA, CDR2 FQGNSA. There are 17 residues in the CDR3. The CDR3 region has the DNA TGTGCCAGCAGCGGGGGGACAGAGAGCTCCTATAATTCACCCCTCCACTTT. It yields the protein CASSGGTESSYNSPLHF.

This clonotype was counted many times. The chain links TRBV6-5 to TRBJ1-1; D is unresolved. CDR1 and CDR2 (germline): MNHEY, SVGAGI. CDR3 length: 15 residues. V was trimmed by 6 bases and J by 0 bases, leaving 14 bases between them. The CDR3 loop is CASSATRKVNTEAFF. CDR3 bases: TGTGCCAGCAGCGCGACAAGAAAGGTGAACACTGAAGCTTTCTTT.

CDR3 DNA: TGCAGCGTTCTCTCTAGCGGGAGGTACGAGCAGTACTTC. This encodes CSVLSSGRYEQYF. V and J are TRBV29-1 and TRBJ2-7; 11 bases match TRBD2. The CDR3 has 13 amino acids. Germline V gene data show CDR1 as SQVTM and CDR2 as ANQGSEA. Trimming cost V 5 bases and J 4 bases; bases outside gene matches: 4.

This clonotype was seen repeatedly, ten times or more. V and J are TRBV30 and TRBJ1-1; D remains unclear. Deletions cut 2 bases from V and 3 bases from J, with 10 bases between. The CDR3 covers 13 residues. In germline, CDR1 is GTSNPN, CDR2 SVGIG (reference sequence). In nucleotides, the CDR3 is TGTGCCTGGAGTCCGGGCCGGTACACTGAAGCTTTCTTT. Amino acid sequence: CAWSPGRYTEAFF.

This clonotype was recorded many times. The chain recombines TRBV5-1 with TRBJ2-7, with 14 nucleotides matching TRBD2. Looked up from germline, CDR1 is SGHRS and CDR2 is YFSETQ. Trimming removed 4 bases from V and 0 bases from J; junction bases left unmatched: 12. This CDR3 comprises 19 residues. CDR3 region: CASSTGGGLAGVGSYEQYF. The CDR3 region has the DNA TGCGCCAGCAGCACCGGTGGGGGACTAGCGGGAGTTGGCTCCTACGAGCAGTACTTC.

This clonotype showed up many times. The chain employs TRBV27 and TRBJ2-5; possibly TRBD1 or TRBD2 for D (5 bases each). The CDR3 is made up of 15 amino acids. Trimming stripped 7 bases from V and 2 bases from J, with 17 bases between. Germline loops: CDR1 MNHEY, CDR2 SMNVEV (reference sequence). Here the CDR3 DNA reads TGTGCCAGCACCCGCCGGGACCCCCGACAAGAGACCCAGTACTTC. It is translated as CASTRRDPRQETQYF.

This clonotype was observed many times. The chain couples TRBV11-3 to TRBJ2-7, with D perhaps matching TRBD2 (5 bases). Germline V gene lookup returns CDR1 SGHNT and CDR2 YENEEA. The CDR3 is 12 residues long. The V end was cut by 0 bases, the J end by 6 bases, with 6 bases between. DNA of the CDR3: TGTGCCAGCAGCTTAGACCGGGGCGAGCAGTACTTC. Translation: CASSLDRGEQYF.